This TCR beta chain was found in a study of identical twins. Each CDR3 protein gets one entry after TCRdb re-called the 5' RACE reads with MiXCR. Counted here are 700,000 or so distinct CDR3 sequences, 8% to 9% occurring once; the ten biggest clones make up roughly 0.97%. This CDR3 is built from 14 residues. V was clipped by 4 bases and J by 6 bases; unmatched bases: 5. The germline gives CDR1 SGHRS, CDR2 YFSETQ. The same data also contributed to another study, on yellow fever vaccine responses in identical twins.

Source material: PBMCs. J is TRBJ2-3 and V is TRBV5-1, with TRBD1 matching 10 bases. The TCR sequence derives from a woman between 18 and 29 years old in good health. CDR3 coding DNA: TGCGCCAGCAGCGCCGGGACAGGGGATGATACGCAGTATTTT. Protein product: CASSAGTGDDTQYF.